Shown below are 2 T cell receptor beta chains from a single sample sequenced in a study of PD-L1 blockade in urothelial cancer. This sample's time point: pretreatment peripheral blood. Data came from immunoSEQ multiplex PCR; TCRdb stores just in-frame clones and leaves some out. The top ten hold 8% to 10% of the sample, which has 55,000 to 85,000 clones, roughly 84% seen once. Sequenced material: PBMCs, taken around atezolizumab (anti-PD-L1) treatment. These TCRs come from a woman in her 70s with urothelial cancer.

The CDR3 DNA is TGTGCCAGCAGTCAGGCGTATGGCTACACCTTC. Protein sequence: CASSQAYGYTF. V gene TRBV6-6 combines with J gene TRBJ1-2; D remains ambiguous. V was shortened by 5 bases and J by 5 bases, with 6 bases between the two germline ends. This CDR3 region has 11 residues. Germline CDR1 is MNHNY and CDR2 is SVGAGI (reference sequence).

This rearrangement joins TRBV10-3 to TRBJ1-2; a possible D gene is TRBD1 (6 bases). This CDR3 has 14 amino acids. Germline loops: CDR1 ENHRY, CDR2 SYGVKD. The V end lost 7 bases, the J end lost 4 bases, and 16 bases lay between the germline ends. The CDR3 DNA is TGTGCCATCAAGGGGGGGTCGTTTGCCTATGGCTACACCTTC. It is translated as CAIKGGSFAYGYTF.